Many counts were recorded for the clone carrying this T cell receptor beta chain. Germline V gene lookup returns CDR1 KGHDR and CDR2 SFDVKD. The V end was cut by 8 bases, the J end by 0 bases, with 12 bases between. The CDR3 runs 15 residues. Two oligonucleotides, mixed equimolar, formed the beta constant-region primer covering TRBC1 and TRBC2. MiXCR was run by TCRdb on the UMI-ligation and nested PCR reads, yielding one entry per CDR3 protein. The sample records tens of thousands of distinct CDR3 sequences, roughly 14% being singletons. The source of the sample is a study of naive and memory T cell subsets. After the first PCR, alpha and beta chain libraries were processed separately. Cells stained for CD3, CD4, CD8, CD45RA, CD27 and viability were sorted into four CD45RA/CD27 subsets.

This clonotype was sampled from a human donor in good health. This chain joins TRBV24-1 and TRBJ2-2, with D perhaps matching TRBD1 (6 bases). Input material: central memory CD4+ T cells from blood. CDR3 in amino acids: CATILGHTNTGELFF. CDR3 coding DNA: TGTGCCACCATCCTGGGACATACGAACACCGGGGAGCTGTTTTTT.